Listed here are 5 T cell receptor beta chains from one sample, sequenced in a study of cytomegalovirus exposure and HLA in healthy donors (dated by TCRdb to between 2016 and 2019). Receptor libraries were prepared by the immunoSEQ multiplex PCR assay. For the multiplex PCR, a mixture combining 60 forward primers for TCR Vbeta segments and 13 reverse primers for TCR Jbeta segments was used. TCRdb re-hosts the immuneACCESS table, in-frame sequences only. Its copies lack some clones; in the studies checked, an unresolved V gene accounts for under half of them, and the cause for the rest is not known. The sample table holds around 150,000 clones, of which approximately 70% were seen once. The ten largest make up approximately 14% of the sample. The sequencing sample was made of PBMCs. All receptors come from a human donor in good health.

The rearrangement joins TRBV6-5 to TRBJ1-1; TRBD1 matches 9 bases. Germline V gene sequence: CDR1 MNHEY, CDR2 SVGAGI. J lost 4 bases, V lost 6 bases, and 3 bases had no gene match. The CDR3 contains 13 residues. CDR3 bases: TGTGCCAGCAGCGGACAGGGGCCCACTGAAGCTTTCTTT. Translated, it gives CASSGQGPTEAFF.

V and J are TRBV5-1 and TRBJ2-1; TRBD1 matches 9 bases. This CDR3 comprises 15 residues. Unmatched junction bases numbered 5, after V lost 0 bases and J lost 7 bases. Germline loops: CDR1 SGHRS, CDR2 YFSETQ. The chain's CDR3 is CASSLEGQGVNEQFF. DNA of the CDR3: TGCGCCAGCAGCTTGGAGGGACAGGGTGTGAATGAGCAGTTCTTC.

The V gene is TRBV7-3, the J gene TRBJ1-1, with D possibly TRBD1 on 6 matching bases. V lost 3 bases and J lost 3, with 11 bases in between. Germline loops: CDR1 SGHTA, CDR2 FQGTGA. The CDR3 runs 14 residues. CDR3 residues: CASSLGAGDTEAFF. The CDR3 bases are TGTGCCAGCAGCTTGGGGGCGGGGGACACTGAAGCTTTCTTT. Drawing the rest from reference TRBV7-3 and TRBJ1-1, the complete variable domain is GAGVSQTPSNKVTEKGKYVELRCDPISGHTALYWYRQSLGQGPEFLIYFQGTGAADDSGLPNDRFFAVRPEGSVSTLKIQRTERGDSAVYLCASSLGAGDTEAFFGQGTRLTVV.

This chain links TRBV2 with TRBJ2-1; 8 nucleotides align to TRBD1. J was trimmed by 0 bases and V by 4 bases; bases with no gene match: 5. The CDR3 is 16 amino acids. The germline gives CDR1 SNHLY, CDR2 FYNNEI. CDR3 loop: CASSATGGNSYNEQFF. The CDR3 DNA follows: TGTGCCAGCAGTGCCACAGGGGGTAACTCCTACAATGAGCAGTTCTTC. Drawing the rest from reference TRBV2 and TRBJ2-1, the complete variable domain is EPEVTQTPSHQVTQMGQEVILRCVPISNHLYFYWYRQILGQKVEFLVSFYNNEISEKSEIFDDQFSVERPDGSNFTLKIRSTKLEDSAMYFCASSATGGNSYNEQFFGPGTRLTVL.

This chain joins TRBV5-1 and TRBJ1-1; no reliable D call. The V gene lost 0 bases and the J gene lost 7 bases, with 13 bases spanning the gap. Germline CDR1 is SGHRS and CDR2 is YFSETQ. There are 14 residues in the CDR3. CDR3 residues: CASSLVQVGREAFF. CDR3 sequence (DNA): TGCGCCAGCAGCTTGGTGCAGGTTGGGCGTGAAGCTTTCTTT.